This T cell receptor (beta chain) was captured in a study of T cells in Graves' hyperthyroidism and ophthalmopathy. Study context: Peripheral blood samples were taken at initial diagnosis, prior to any treatment.

Patients with uncontrolled infections, other autoimmune diseases, pregnancy or lactation were excluded. This clonotype was counted many times. There were TCR beta CDR3 regions amplified from RNA transcripts. The primer set for the first-round RT-PCR of the TCR CDR3 was HTBI. MiXCR was run by TCRdb on the multiplex PCR reads, yielding one entry per CDR3 protein. Among hundreds of thousands of distinct CDR3 sequences, 14% were seen once, and the ten largest hold 14%. From germline, CDR1 is DFQATT and CDR2 SNEGSKA (reference sequence). Trimming removed 6 bases from V and 2 bases from J; junction bases left unmatched: 7. The CDR3 has 13 residues.

The V call is TRBV20-1, the J call TRBJ2-7, with 7 bases identical to TRBD1. The sample comprised blood. The sequence came from a woman between 35 and 50 years old with Graves' hyperthyroidism. This CDR3 is CSATGQGAYEQYF. CDR3 in DNA: TGCAGTGCAACAGGGCAGGGGGCCTACGAGCAGTACTTC.